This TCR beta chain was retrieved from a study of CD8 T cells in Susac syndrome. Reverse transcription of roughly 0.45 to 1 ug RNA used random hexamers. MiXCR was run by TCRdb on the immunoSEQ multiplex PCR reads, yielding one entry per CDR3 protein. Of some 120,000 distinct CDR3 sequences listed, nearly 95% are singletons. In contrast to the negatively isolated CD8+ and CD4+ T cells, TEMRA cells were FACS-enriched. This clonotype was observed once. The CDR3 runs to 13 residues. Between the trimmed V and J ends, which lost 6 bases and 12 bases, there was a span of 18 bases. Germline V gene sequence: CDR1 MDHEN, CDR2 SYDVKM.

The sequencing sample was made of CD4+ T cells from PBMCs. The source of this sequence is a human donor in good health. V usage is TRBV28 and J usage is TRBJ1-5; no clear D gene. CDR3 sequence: CASSPGRGGFQHF. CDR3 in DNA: TGTGCCAGCAGCCCAGGTCGAGGAGGTTTCCAGCATTTT.